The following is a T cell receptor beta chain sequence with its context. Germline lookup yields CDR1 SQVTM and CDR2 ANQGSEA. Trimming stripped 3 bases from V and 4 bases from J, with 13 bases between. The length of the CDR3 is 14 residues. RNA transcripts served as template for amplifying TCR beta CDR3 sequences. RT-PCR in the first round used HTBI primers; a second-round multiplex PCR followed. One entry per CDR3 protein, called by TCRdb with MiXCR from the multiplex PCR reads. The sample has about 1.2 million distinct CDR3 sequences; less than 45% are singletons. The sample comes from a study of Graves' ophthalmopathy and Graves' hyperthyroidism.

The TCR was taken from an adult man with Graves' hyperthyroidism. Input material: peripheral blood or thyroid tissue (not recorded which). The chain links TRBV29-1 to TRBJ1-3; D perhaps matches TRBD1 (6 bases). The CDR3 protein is CSVESGAIGNTIYF. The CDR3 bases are TGCAGCGTTGAGTCGGGGGCAATAGGAAACACCATATATTTT.